These 17 T cell receptor beta chains were all obtained from the same sample, sequenced in a study of vaccination effects on CD4 cells after COVID-19. TCRdb keeps only in-frame clones here, not all; method: immunoSEQ multiplex PCR. The data contain around 22,000 clones, around 70% of them singletons. Using viral peptide pools, the ViraFEST assay grew out antigen-specific CD4+ T cells prior to sequencing. Cultured cells yielded isolated CD4+ T cells after 10 days. Each participant received a vaccine that was either BNT162b2 or mRNA-1273, given as two doses. These receptors' antigens are unknown. The sequencing here drew on CD4+ T cells from PBMCs cultured with HCoV-NL63 spike peptides, taken after COVID-19 vaccination. The receptors here all came from a human donor who received a COVID-19 vaccine.

This chain links TRBV3-1 (or the pseudogene TRBV3-2) with TRBJ1-2, with D perhaps TRBD1 (6 bases). Trimming shortened V by 2 bases and J by 5 bases, and 12 bases separated the two germline ends. CDR3 length equals 14 residues. CDR1 LGHDT and CDR2 YNNKEL come from the germline V gene (reference sequence). The CDR3 DNA reads as TGTGCCAGCAGCCAACTGGGGGCCAGTTATGGCTACACCTTC. This sequence encodes CASSQLGASYGYTF.

This clone was found a few times. CDR3 sequence reads: CASSLGRNYGYTF. The CDR3 region has the DNA TGCGCCAGCAGCTTGGGTCGTAACTATGGCTACACCTTC. The V and J genes are TRBV5-1 and TRBJ1-2; D is ambiguous. The CDR3 loop spans 13 amino acids. V lost 0 bases, J lost 1 base, and 4 bases lay in between. Germline V gene data show CDR1 as SGHRS and CDR2 as YFSETQ.

The chain has TRBV7-2 and TRBJ2-7, with D maybe TRBD2 (5 bases). This CDR3 is built from 13 residues. The V gene lost 7 bases and the J gene lost 3 bases, with 13 bases spanning the gap. Germline V CDR1 and CDR2: SGHTA, FQGNSA. The CDR3 reads CASKQRNGYEQYF. In DNA, the CDR3 is TGTGCCAGCAAACAGCGGAACGGCTACGAGCAGTACTTC. The whole variable domain, remainder taken from reference TRBV7-2 and TRBJ2-7, is GAGVSQSPSNKVTEKGKDVELRCDPISGHTALYWYRQSLGQGLEFLIYFQGNSAPDKSGLPSDRFSAERTGGSVSTLTIQRTQQEDSAVYLCASKQRNGYEQYFGPGTRLTVT.

The chain recombines TRBV5-1 with TRBJ1-2; TRBD1 aligns across 7 bases. The CDR3 totals 15 residues. V shed 0 bases, J shed 5 bases, and the junction held 7 bases outside the gene matches. Germline CDR1 is SGHRS and CDR2 is YFSETQ. CDR3 nucleotide sequence: TGCGCCAGCAGCTTGGCTATGGGACAGACGTATGGCTACACCTTC. This codes for CASSLAMGQTYGYTF.

A remark on this clone: The same CDR3 can be traced to other DNA sequences in this sample. The chain uses TRBV5-1 and TRBJ2-3; 7 bases map to TRBD1. In germline, CDR1 is SGHRS, CDR2 YFSETQ. CDR3 length equals 14 residues. With V trimmed by 2 bases and J by 1 base, 1 base remained unmatched. The CDR3 is CASSFGQGTDTQYF. The CDR3 DNA is TGCGCCAGCAGCTTCGGACAGGGCACAGATACGCAGTATTTT.

This clone showed up just once. The chain employs TRBV15 and TRBJ2-7; 7 bases align to TRBD2. J lost 3 bases, V lost 0 bases, and 2 bases had no gene match. This CDR3 contains 14 residues. The germline CDR1 and CDR2 sequences are LNHNV and YYDKDF (reference sequence). CDR3 DNA: TGTGCCACCAGCAGAGAGGGGGGGTTCTACGAGCAGTACTTC. Translating gives CATSREGGFYEQYF.

The chain has TRBV4-2 and TRBJ2-2; D uncertain. The CDR3 covers 14 residues. Between the trimmed V and J ends, which lost 4 bases and 5 bases, there was a span of 11 bases. Germline loops: CDR1 LGHNA, CDR2 YNFKEQ. The CDR3: CASSRLTATGELFF. In DNA form, the CDR3 reads TGTGCCAGCAGCCGACTGACTGCAACCGGGGAGCTGTTTTTT.

V gene TRBV5-1 combines with J gene TRBJ2-7; a possible D gene is TRBD1 (5 bases). The CDR3 spans 12 residues. V dropped 4 bases and J dropped 4 bases, with 9 bases sitting between them. The germline V gene encodes CDR1 SGHRS and CDR2 YFSETQ. CDR3 in DNA: TGCGCCAGCAGCCTCGACAGATACGAGCAGTACTTC. This translates into CASSLDRYEQYF.

The chain recombines TRBV6-5 with TRBJ2-7; TRBD2 aligns across 7 bases. The length of the CDR3 is 15 residues. Germline V gene data show CDR1 as MNHEY and CDR2 as SVGAGI. The junction had 10 bases not matched to a gene; V was cut back by 7 bases and J by 1 base. This chain's CDR3 is CASMGAGTPSYEQYF. The CDR3 DNA sequence: TGTGCCAGCATGGGAGCGGGGACGCCTTCCTACGAGCAGTACTTC.

The V and J genes are TRBV7-8 and TRBJ1-2; D is ambiguous. This CDR3 is built from 13 residues. The V and J ends lost 1 base and 5 bases respectively, with 8 bases between them. Germline loops: CDR1 SGHVS, CDR2 FQNEAQ. The CDR3 coding sequence is TGTGCCAGCAGCTTAGAGGCGGGGTATGGCTACACCTTC. Protein product: CASSLEAGYGYTF. Using reference TRBV7-8 and TRBJ1-2 for the parts outside the CDR3, the full variable domain is GAGVSQSPRYKVAKRGQDVALRCDPISGHVSLFWYQQALGQGPEFLTYFQNEAQLDKSGLPSDRFFAERPEGSVSTLKIQRTQQEDSAVYLCASSLEAGYGYTFGSGTRLTVV.

This clone occurred a few times. The chain has TRBV19 and TRBJ1-5, with D perhaps matching TRBD1 (6 bases). Germline V gene lookup returns CDR1 LNHDA and CDR2 SQIVND (reference sequence). This CDR3 contains 15 residues. Between the trimmed V and J ends, which lost 3 bases and 7 bases, there was a span of 16 bases. The CDR3 here is CASSMTWGALQPQHF. The CDR3, as DNA: TGTGCCAGTAGTATGACTTGGGGGGCTCTACAGCCCCAGCATTTT.

The CDR3 here is CASSPSGTGDLKQFF. In DNA form, the CDR3 reads TGTGCCAGCTCACCGAGCGGGACAGGGGATCTGAAGCAGTTCTTC. The chain uses TRBV18 and TRBJ2-1; 10 bases are a match to TRBD1. The CDR3 runs 15 residues. Germline CDR1 KGHSH, CDR2 LQKENI. J gave up 11 bases and V 3 bases, and 10 bases lay outside the gene matches.

The sample holds one count of this clone. CDR3 loop: CASSPIWTGGGYYGYTF. CDR3 DNA sequence: TGTGCCAGCAGTCCGATTTGGACAGGGGGGGGGTACTATGGCTACACCTTC. The rearrangement joins TRBV6-6 to TRBJ1-2, with 10 bases matching TRBD1. The germline V gene has CDR1 MNHNY and CDR2 SVGAGI (reference sequence). Unmatched junction bases numbered 12, after V lost 5 bases and J lost 3 bases. This CDR3 is 17 amino acids long.

The table lists this clone with a few counts. In the same sample, other DNA sequences code for this CDR3. The gene calls are TRBV9 and TRBJ1-3, with D unresolved. The CDR3 runs to 14 residues. Per the germline V gene, CDR1 is SGDLS and CDR2 is YYNGEE. The V end lost 0 bases, the J end lost 3 bases, and 7 bases lay between the germline ends. This chain's CDR3 is CASSVGTVGNTIYF. The CDR3 DNA follows: TGTGCCAGCAGCGTAGGAACAGTTGGAAACACCATATATTTT.

The chain recombines TRBV7-2 with TRBJ1-2; 9 nucleotides align to TRBD1. Unmatched junction bases numbered 5, after V lost 6 bases and J lost 6 bases. Germline V gene lookup returns CDR1 SGHTA and CDR2 FQGNSA. There are 13 residues in the CDR3. The CDR3 region has the DNA TGTGCCAGCAGTCCAGACAGGGGGGATGGCTACACCTTC. Protein: CASSPDRGDGYTF.

This rearrangement joins TRBV3-1 (or the pseudogene TRBV3-2) to TRBJ1-5; D gene unclear. Trimming pared 1 base from V and 9 bases from J, leaving 10 bases between. CDR1 is LGHDT, CDR2 YNNKEL, per germline (reference sequence). The length of the CDR3 is 13 residues. CDR3 bases: TGTGCCAGCAGCCAAGCGAGCTCAGGGCCCCAGCATTTT. Its translation: CASSQASSGPQHF.

The chain recombines TRBV6-4 with TRBJ1-5, with TRBD1 matching 9 bases. V shed 6 bases and J 7 bases; nucleotides not matched to a gene: 7. The germline CDR1 and CDR2 sequences are MRHNA and SNTAGT. There are 14 residues in the CDR3. The CDR3 bases are TGTGCCAGCAGCATGGGACAGGGAGGACAGCCCCAGCATTTT. Protein sequence: CASSMGQGGQPQHF.